A single sample is the source of the 9 T cell receptor beta chains below, sequenced in a study of a mutant IDH1 vaccine in newly diagnosed glioma. Method: immunoSEQ multiplex PCR; TCRdb's copy keeps in-frame clones and lacks some. Of tens of thousands of clones in the sample, around 77% were seen once. Time point defined: week 11, during vaccination. Each vaccine dose was 300 ug of mutant IDH1 20-mer peptide, with topical imiquimod. Which antigens these TCRs recognize remains unknown. The sequencing used PBMCs, collected from a glioma patient whose treatment included an IDH1 peptide vaccine. Every receptor here comes from a young woman with glioma.

This clone has just one count. The chain links TRBV29-1 to TRBJ2-2; no reliable D call. Germline V gene data show CDR1 as SQVTM and CDR2 as ANQGSEA. Trimming took 7 bases from V and 2 from J, leaving 11 bases between them. The CDR3 contains 13 residues. The CDR3 region is CSGATLNTGELFF. The CDR3 coding sequence is TGCAGCGGGGCGACACTTAACACCGGGGAGCTGTTTTTT.

This sequence joins TRBV29-1 and TRBJ2-6; tentatively, D is TRBD2 (5 bases). This CDR3 is 15 amino acids long. The germline V gene encodes CDR1 SQVTM and CDR2 ANQGSEA. Trimming took off 6 bases at V and 4 bases at J, with 16 bases between the two ends. The chain's CDR3 is CSVRELESGANVLTF. The CDR3, as DNA: TGCAGCGTGAGAGAACTAGAGTCGGGGGCCAACGTCCTGACTTTC.

This chain connects TRBV25-1 to TRBJ1-5; D gene uncertain. CDR3 length: 12 residues. Trimming removed 1 base at V and 4 bases at J, with 2 bases between. From germline, CDR1 is MGHDK and CDR2 SYGVNS. In DNA, the CDR3 is TGTGCCAGCAGTGAATTTAATCAGCCCCAGCATTTT. Translating gives CASSEFNQPQHF.

The genes are TRBV2 and TRBJ1-6; the D gene is possibly TRBD1 (5 bases). V was cut by 5 bases and J by 9 bases, with 17 bases left in between. The CDR3 extends over 15 amino acids. The germline CDR1 and CDR2 sequences are SNHLY and FYNNEI. CDR3: CASSLTRDGGSPLHF. In DNA form, the CDR3 reads TGTGCCAGCAGTCTCACTCGGGACGGCGGTTCACCCCTCCACTTT.

The V call is TRBV27, the J call TRBJ2-1; D could derive from TRBD1 or TRBD2 (7 bases each). This CDR3 is 17 amino acids long. Per germline, CDR1 MNHEY and CDR2 SMNVEV (reference sequence). V lost 6 bases and J 7 bases, leaving 25 bases between the germline ends. CDR3 sequence reads: CASRLTGEGLFSNEQFF. The CDR3 DNA reads TGTGCCAGCAGACTAACAGGGGAGGGATTGTTTTCTAATGAGCAGTTCTTC.

The chain combines TRBV19 with TRBJ1-1; D perhaps matches TRBD1 (5 bases). CDR1 LNHDA and CDR2 SQIVND come from the germline V gene (reference sequence). The CDR3 extends over 15 amino acids. V dropped 2 bases and J dropped 3 bases, with 13 bases sitting between them. CDR3 amino acids: CASSIPLQGYTEAFF. CDR3 DNA: TGTGCCAGTAGTATACCCCTCCAGGGATACACTGAAGCTTTCTTT. Full variable domain (outside the CDR3, taken from reference TRBV19 and TRBJ1-1): DGGITQSPKYLFRKEGQNVTLSCEQNLNHDAMYWYRQDPGQGLRLIYYSQIVNDFQKGDIAEGYSVSREKKESFPLTVTSAQKNPTAFYLCASSIPLQGYTEAFFGQGTRLTVV.

The rearrangement links TRBV7-8 to TRBJ2-3, with D maybe TRBD2 (6 bases). The CDR3 totals 17 residues. The germline gives CDR1 SGHVS, CDR2 FQNEAQ. Trimming stripped 5 bases from V and 3 bases from J, with 21 bases between. CDR3 bases: TGTGCCAGCAGCCTAAGGGTCAGCCCGACTAGAACAGATACGCAGTATTTT. This sequence encodes CASSLRVSPTRTDTQYF.

The chain carries TRBV5-3 and TRBJ1-1; D is unclear. Being an ORF, TRBV5-3 has a function that is uncertain. Deletions cut 4 bases from V and 0 bases from J, with 13 bases between. The CDR3 runs 15 residues. This CDR3 is CARSPRHGMNTEAFF. The CDR3 DNA follows: TGTGCCAGAAGCCCACGACATGGCATGAACACTGAAGCTTTCTTT.

This clone was observed a handful of times. The rearrangement uses TRBV5-8 and TRBJ1-3, with D possibly being TRBD1 (5 bases). The CDR3 covers 15 residues. CDR1 and CDR2 (germline): SGHTS, YDEGEE. V lost 6 bases and J 2 bases, leaving 15 bases between the germline ends. The CDR3 DNA is TGTGCCAGCAATATTCCAGGGAACCCTGGAAACACCATATATTTT. Translation gives CASNIPGNPGNTIYF.